The next 15 T cell receptor beta chains were all read from a single sample in a study of T cell changes during pregnancy in multiple sclerosis. Only in-frame clones appear in the TCRdb table, and some are missing; sequencing was by immunoSEQ multiplex PCR. The sample shows 30,000 to 40,000 clones, about 87% of them seen only once. Sequencing was performed on CD8+ T cells from peripheral blood mononuclear cells, taken before pregnancy. The receptors stem from a female donor with multiple sclerosis, enrolled in a pregnancy study.

The chain joins TRBV6-5 to TRBJ1-1; 12 nucleotides agree with TRBD1. V lost 6 bases to trimming and J lost 6 bases; unmatched junction nucleotides: 2. The CDR3 has 13 residues. Germline CDR1 is MNHEY and CDR2 is SVGAGI. CDR3 in amino acids: CASRGQGAPEAFF. The CDR3 DNA follows: TGTGCCAGCAGGGGACAGGGGGCACCTGAAGCTTTCTTT.

The rearrangement links TRBV11-2 to TRBJ2-7, with TRBD2 matching 7 bases. CDR3 length: 16 residues. The ends lost 0 bases at V and 6 bases at J; junction bases unmatched: 11. Germline V CDR1 and CDR2: SGHAT, FQNNGV. CDR3 DNA sequence: TGTGCCAGCAGCTTAGATCGGGGCGGGAGTTGGGTCGAGCAGTACTTC. It is translated as CASSLDRGGSWVEQYF.

The chain joins TRBV18 to TRBJ2-1, with 11 positions matching TRBD2. V lost 5 bases to trimming and J lost 3 bases; unmatched junction nucleotides: 6. Germline assignment: CDR1 KGHSH and CDR2 LQKENI. The CDR3 runs to 16 residues. CDR3 coding DNA: TGTGCCAGCTCATCGACTAGCGGGGAAATCTACAATGAGCAGTTCTTC. Encoded protein: CASSSTSGEIYNEQFF.

This chain uses TRBV15 with TRBJ2-7, with 9 bases that match TRBD2. The CDR3 is made up of 17 amino acids. Unmatched junction bases numbered 13, after V lost 1 base and J lost 6 bases. Germline V gene data show CDR1 as LNHNV and CDR2 as YYDKDF (reference sequence). CDR3 loop: CATSRAFGLAGLGEQYF. The CDR3 nucleotides are TGTGCCACCAGCAGAGCTTTTGGGCTAGCGGGATTAGGCGAGCAGTACTTC.

The CDR3 loop reads CASSWTSGGHNEQFF. Here the CDR3 DNA reads TGTGCCAGCAGTTGGACTAGCGGGGGGCACAATGAGCAGTTCTTC. This chain uses TRBV11-2 with TRBJ2-1; 14 nucleotides match TRBD2. With V trimmed by 6 bases and J by 5 bases, 3 bases remained unmatched. This CDR3 has 15 residues. Germline V gene data show CDR1 as SGHAT and CDR2 as FQNNGV.

The gene calls are TRBV15 and TRBJ2-2; 13 bases map to TRBD2. The V gene's germline CDR1 is LNHNV and CDR2 YYDKDF (reference sequence). CDR3 length: 19 amino acids. The trim removed 2 bases at V and 5 bases at J, leaving 11 bases unmatched. The CDR3 nucleotides are TGTGCCACCAGCAGAACCCTTGGACTAGCGGGAGCAAGAACCGGGGAGCTGTTTTTT. Its protein product is CATSRTLGLAGARTGELFF.

The gene calls are TRBV7-2 and TRBJ2-3, with TRBD2 matching over 11 bases. Trimming at V came to 6 bases and at J to 0 bases, leaving 11 bases not matched to a gene. The germline CDR1 and CDR2 sequences are SGHTA and FQGNSA. CDR3 length: 18 residues. CDR3 bases: TGTGCCAGCAGTTCTAGACTAGCGGGGTACACTAGCACAGATACGCAGTATTTT. Encoded protein: CASSSRLAGYTSTDTQYF.

The chain employs TRBV19 and TRBJ2-1; 10 bases agree with TRBD1. The CDR3 spans 16 residues. V trimming: 3 bases; J trimming: 7 bases; junction bases outside the gene matches: 9. Germline-derived CDR1 and CDR2 are LNHDA and SQIVND (reference sequence). CDR3 residues: CASSIGTGVMRNEQFF. DNA of the CDR3: TGTGCCAGTAGTATTGGGACAGGGGTGATGAGGAATGAGCAGTTCTTC.

V and J are TRBV14 and TRBJ1-4, with D possibly TRBD1 on 6 matching bases. V lost 1 base, J lost 5 bases, and 14 bases lay in between. CDR1 and CDR2 (germline): SGHDN, FVKESK. This CDR3 region has 16 residues. The CDR3 nucleotides read TGTGCCAGCAGCCAAGTTGGGGGGGCGCGGAATGAAAAACTGTTTTTT. It encodes CASSQVGGARNEKLFF.

CDR3: CASRDEGQVYGYTF. Here the CDR3 DNA reads TGTGCCAGCAGAGACGAAGGACAGGTCTATGGCTACACCTTC. The V gene is TRBV28, the J gene TRBJ1-2; 7 bases match TRBD1. The CDR3 is made up of 14 amino acids. Germline loops: CDR1 MDHEN, CDR2 SYDVKM. V gave up 6 bases and J gave up 4 bases; unmatched junction bases: 8.

The V call is TRBV5-6, the J call TRBJ1-4, with 7 bases aligning to TRBD1. Unmatched junction bases numbered 6, after V lost 2 bases and J lost 2 bases. The germline V gene encodes CDR1 SGHDT and CDR2 YYEEEE. This CDR3 is 16 amino acids long. The CDR3 region has the DNA TGTGCCAGCAGCTTAAGACAGGGCGTGACTAATGAAAAACTGTTTTTT. It codes for CASSLRQGVTNEKLFF.

This clone was picked up one time. This chain connects TRBV10-3 to TRBJ2-6; possible D gene TRBD1, 6 bases. Germline loops: CDR1 ENHRY, CDR2 SYGVKD. The CDR3 totals 18 residues. Trimming removed 7 bases from V and 0 bases from J, with 19 bases in between. CDR3 sequence: CAINREQGIYSGANVLTF. DNA for the CDR3: TGTGCCATCAATAGAGAACAGGGTATCTACTCTGGGGCCAACGTCCTGACTTTC.

This clone occurred once. This chain links TRBV9 with TRBJ2-2; D possibly corresponds to TRBD2 (6 bases). Germline V gene lookup returns CDR1 SGDLS and CDR2 YYNGEE. This CDR3 has 11 residues. Trimming shortened V by 4 bases and J by 8 bases, and 6 bases separated the two germline ends. The CDR3 loop reads CASSREGELFF. The CDR3, as DNA: TGTGCCAGCAGCCGGGAGGGGGAGCTGTTTTTT. Combining the CDR3 with reference TRBV9 and TRBJ2-2 gives the whole variable domain DSGVTQTPKHLITATGQRVTLRCSPRSGDLSVYWYQQSLDQGLQFLIQYYNGEERAKGNILERFSAQQFPDLHSELNLSSLELGDSALYFCASSREGELFFGEGSRLTVL.

CDR3 sequence (DNA): TGCGCCAGCAGCCAAGAGGTGGGACTAACCACAGATACGCAGTATTTT. Protein sequence: CASSQEVGLTTDTQYF. This chain uses TRBV4-3 with TRBJ2-3; TRBD2 agrees at 7 bases. V lost 0 bases to trimming and J lost 2 bases; unmatched junction nucleotides: 5. From germline, CDR1 is LGHNA and CDR2 YSLEER. The CDR3 consists of 16 residues.

The chain combines TRBV27 with TRBJ1-5, with 7 positions matching TRBD1. This CDR3 contains 14 residues. Trimming at V came to 0 bases and at J to 6 bases, leaving 2 bases not matched to a gene. Germline-derived CDR1 and CDR2 are MNHEY and SMNVEV (reference sequence). The CDR3 bases are TGTGCCAGCAGTTTATCGACAGGGTTTCAGCCCCAGCATTTT. The encoded protein is CASSLSTGFQPQHF.